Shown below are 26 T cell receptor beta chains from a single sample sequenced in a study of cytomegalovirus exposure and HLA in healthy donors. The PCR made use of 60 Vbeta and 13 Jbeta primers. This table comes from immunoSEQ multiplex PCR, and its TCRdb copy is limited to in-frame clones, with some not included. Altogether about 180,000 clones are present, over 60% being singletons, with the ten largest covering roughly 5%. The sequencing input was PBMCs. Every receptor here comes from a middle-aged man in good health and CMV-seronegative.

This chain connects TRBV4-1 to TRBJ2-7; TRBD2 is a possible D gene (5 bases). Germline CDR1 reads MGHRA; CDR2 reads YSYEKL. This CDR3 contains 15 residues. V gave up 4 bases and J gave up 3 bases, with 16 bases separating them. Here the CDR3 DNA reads TGCGCCAGCAGCCCCCCTAGGGCGGGTATCTACGAGCAGTACTTC. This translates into CASSPPRAGIYEQYF.

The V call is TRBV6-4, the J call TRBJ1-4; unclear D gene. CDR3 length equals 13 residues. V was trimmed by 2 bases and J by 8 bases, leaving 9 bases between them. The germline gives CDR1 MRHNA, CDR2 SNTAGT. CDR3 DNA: TGTGCCAGCAGTGACAGCCCGGGAGAAAAACTGTTTTTT. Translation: CASSDSPGEKLFF.

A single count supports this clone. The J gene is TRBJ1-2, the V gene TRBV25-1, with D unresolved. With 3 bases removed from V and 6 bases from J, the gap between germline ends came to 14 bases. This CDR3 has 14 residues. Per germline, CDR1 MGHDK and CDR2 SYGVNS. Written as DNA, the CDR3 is TGTGCCAGCAGTGATTCTGGTAAAGAGCATGGCTACACCTTC. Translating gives CASSDSGKEHGYTF.

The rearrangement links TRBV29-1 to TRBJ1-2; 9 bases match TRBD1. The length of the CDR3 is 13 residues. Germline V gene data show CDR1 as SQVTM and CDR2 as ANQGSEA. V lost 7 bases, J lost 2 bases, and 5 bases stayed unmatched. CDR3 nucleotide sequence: TGCAGCGACACACAGGGGGCAAACTATGGCTACACCTTC. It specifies CSDTQGANYGYTF.

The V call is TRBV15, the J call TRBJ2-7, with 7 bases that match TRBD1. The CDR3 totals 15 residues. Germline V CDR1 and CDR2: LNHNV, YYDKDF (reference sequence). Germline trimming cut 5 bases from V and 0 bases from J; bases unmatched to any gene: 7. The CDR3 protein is CATSGSRDSSYEQYF. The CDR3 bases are TGTGCCACCAGCGGATCCCGGGACAGCTCCTACGAGCAGTACTTC.

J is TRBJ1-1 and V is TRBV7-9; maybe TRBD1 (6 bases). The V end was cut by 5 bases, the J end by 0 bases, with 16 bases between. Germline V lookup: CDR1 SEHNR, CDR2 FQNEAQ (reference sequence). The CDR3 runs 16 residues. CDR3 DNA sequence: TGTGCCAGCAGCCCCTCCTTGGGGGCAATGAACACTGAAGCTTTCTTT. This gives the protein CASSPSLGAMNTEAFF.

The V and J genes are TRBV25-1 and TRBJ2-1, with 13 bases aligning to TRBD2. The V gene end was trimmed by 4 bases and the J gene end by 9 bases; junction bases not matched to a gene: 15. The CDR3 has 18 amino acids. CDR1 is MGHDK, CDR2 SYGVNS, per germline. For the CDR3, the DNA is TGTGCCAGCAGTGGATCCTGGACTAGCGGGAGCAGTTCACCTGAGCAGTTCTTC. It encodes CASSGSWTSGSSSPEQFF.

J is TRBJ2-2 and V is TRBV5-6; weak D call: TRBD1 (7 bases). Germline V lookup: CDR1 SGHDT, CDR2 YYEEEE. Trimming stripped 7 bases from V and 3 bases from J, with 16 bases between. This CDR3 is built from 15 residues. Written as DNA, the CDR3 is TGTGCCAGCCAACGACAGGGAGGATACACCGGGGAGCTGTTTTTT. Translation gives CASQRQGGYTGELFF.

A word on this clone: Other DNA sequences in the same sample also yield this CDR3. The CDR3 DNA is TGCGCCAGCAGCTTGGGTCGGTCGAACACCGGGGAGCTGTTTTTT. Protein product: CASSLGRSNTGELFF. The chain is built from TRBV5-1 and TRBJ2-2, with D unresolved. This CDR3 region has 15 residues. V was trimmed by 0 bases and J by 0 bases, leaving 6 bases between them. From germline, CDR1 is SGHRS and CDR2 YFSETQ.

CDR3 DNA sequence: TGCGCCAGCAGCCATACGGACAGGGTCTTAGGCTACACCTTC. Encoded protein: CASSHTDRVLGYTF. This chain joins TRBV4-1 and TRBJ1-2, with 8 bases aligning to TRBD1. The V gene's germline CDR1 is MGHRA and CDR2 YSYEKL. With 3 bases clipped from V and 8 bases from J, the junction kept 8 bases outside the gene matches. This CDR3 is 14 amino acids long.

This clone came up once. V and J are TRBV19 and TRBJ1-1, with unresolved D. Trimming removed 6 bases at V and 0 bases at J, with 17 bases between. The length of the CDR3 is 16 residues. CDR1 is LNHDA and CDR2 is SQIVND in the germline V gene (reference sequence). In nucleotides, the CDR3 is TGTGCCAGTAGGTCTCTCGTTCCGGGTATGAACACTGAAGCTTTCTTT. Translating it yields CASRSLVPGMNTEAFF.

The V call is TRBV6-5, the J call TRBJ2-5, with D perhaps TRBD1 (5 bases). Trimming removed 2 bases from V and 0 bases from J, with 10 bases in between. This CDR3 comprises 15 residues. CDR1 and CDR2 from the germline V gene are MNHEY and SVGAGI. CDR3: CASSYLRTYQETQYF. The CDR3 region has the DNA TGTGCCAGCAGTTACCTCCGGACATACCAAGAGACCCAGTACTTC.

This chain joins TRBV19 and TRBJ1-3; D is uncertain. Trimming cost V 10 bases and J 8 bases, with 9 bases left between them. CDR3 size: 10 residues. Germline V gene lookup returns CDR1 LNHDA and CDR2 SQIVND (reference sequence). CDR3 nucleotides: TGTGCCACCGGGAGGCACACCATATATTTT. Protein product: CATGRHTIYF.

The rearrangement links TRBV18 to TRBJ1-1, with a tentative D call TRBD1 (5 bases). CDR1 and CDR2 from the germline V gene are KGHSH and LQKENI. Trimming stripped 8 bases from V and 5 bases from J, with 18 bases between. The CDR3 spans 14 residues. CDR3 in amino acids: CASSPIQGYTEAFF. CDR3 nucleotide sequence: TGTGCCAGCAGTCCGATTCAGGGTTATACTGAAGCTTTCTTT.

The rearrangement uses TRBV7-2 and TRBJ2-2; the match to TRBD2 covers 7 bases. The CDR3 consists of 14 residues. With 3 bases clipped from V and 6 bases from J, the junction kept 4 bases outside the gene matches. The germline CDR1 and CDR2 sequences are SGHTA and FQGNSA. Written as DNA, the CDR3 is TGTGCCAGCAGCTTCGGACTAGAGTCCGGGGAGCTGTTTTTT. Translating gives CASSFGLESGELFF.

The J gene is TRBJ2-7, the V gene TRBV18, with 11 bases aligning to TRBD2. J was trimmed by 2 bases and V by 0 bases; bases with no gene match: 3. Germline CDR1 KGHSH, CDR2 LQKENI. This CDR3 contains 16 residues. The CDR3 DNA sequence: TGTGCCAGCTCACCACCGGGACTAGCGGAGCCCTACGAGCAGTACTTC. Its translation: CASSPPGLAEPYEQYF.

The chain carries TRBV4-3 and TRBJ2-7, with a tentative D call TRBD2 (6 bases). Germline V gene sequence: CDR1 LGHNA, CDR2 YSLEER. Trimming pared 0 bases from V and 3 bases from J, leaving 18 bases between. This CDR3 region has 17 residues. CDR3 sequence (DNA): TGCGCCAGCAGCCAAGATCGGGTCCGGGACTTAATCTACGAGCAGTACTTC. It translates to CASSQDRVRDLIYEQYF.

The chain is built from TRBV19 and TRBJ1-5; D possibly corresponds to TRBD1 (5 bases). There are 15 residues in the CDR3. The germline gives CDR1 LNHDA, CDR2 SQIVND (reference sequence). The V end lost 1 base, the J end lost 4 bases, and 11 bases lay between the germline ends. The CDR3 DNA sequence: TGTGCCAGTAGTATAGCCTCGACAGAGAATCAGCCCCAGCATTTT. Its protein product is CASSIASTENQPQHF.

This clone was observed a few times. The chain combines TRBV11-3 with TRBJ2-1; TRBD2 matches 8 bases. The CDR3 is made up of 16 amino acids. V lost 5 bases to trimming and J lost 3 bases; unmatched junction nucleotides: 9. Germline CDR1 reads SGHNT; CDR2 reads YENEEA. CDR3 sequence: CASSVRGGTSYNEQFF. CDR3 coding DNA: TGTGCCAGCAGCGTCAGGGGCGGGACTAGCTACAATGAGCAGTTCTTC. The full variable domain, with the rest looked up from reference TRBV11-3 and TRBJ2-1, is EAGVVQSPRYKIIEKKQPVAFWCNPISGHNTLYWYLQNLGQGPELLIRYENEEAVDDSQLPKDRFSAERLKGVDSTLKIQPAELGDSAVYLCASSVRGGTSYNEQFFGPGTRLTVL.

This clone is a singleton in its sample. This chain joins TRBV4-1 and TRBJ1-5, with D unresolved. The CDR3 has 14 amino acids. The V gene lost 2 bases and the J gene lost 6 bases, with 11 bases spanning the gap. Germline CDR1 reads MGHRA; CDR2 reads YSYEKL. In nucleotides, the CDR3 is TGCGCCAGCAGCCAAAGTCAGGTCGGTCAGCCCCAGCATTTT. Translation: CASSQSQVGQPQHF.

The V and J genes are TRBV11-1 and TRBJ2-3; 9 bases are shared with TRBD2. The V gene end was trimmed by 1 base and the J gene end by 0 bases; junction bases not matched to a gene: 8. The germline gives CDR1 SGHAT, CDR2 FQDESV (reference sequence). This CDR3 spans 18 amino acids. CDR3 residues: CASSLDSYTSGSTDTQYF. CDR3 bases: TGTGCCAGCAGCTTAGATTCCTACACTAGCGGGAGCACAGATACGCAGTATTTT.

The CDR3 reads CASSQDRAGDEAFF. CDR3 nucleotide sequence: TGCGCCAGCAGCCAAGATCGTGCAGGCGACGAAGCTTTCTTT. J is TRBJ1-1 and V is TRBV4-3; D gene uncertain. Trimming took off 0 bases at V and 8 bases at J, with 13 bases between the two ends. The germline V gene has CDR1 LGHNA and CDR2 YSLEER. This CDR3 has 14 amino acids.

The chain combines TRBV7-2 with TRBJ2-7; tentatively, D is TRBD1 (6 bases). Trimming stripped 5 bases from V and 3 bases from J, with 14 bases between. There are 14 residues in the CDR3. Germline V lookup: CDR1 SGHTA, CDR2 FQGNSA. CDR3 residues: CASSPRQGNYEQYF. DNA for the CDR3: TGTGCCAGCAGCCCGCGCCAGGGGAACTACGAGCAGTACTTC.

CDR3 nucleotides: TGTGCCAGCAGCCCCGGGACAGGGACTTTGGGGGGCAATCAGCCCCAGCATTTT. Residues: CASSPGTGTLGGNQPQHF. The chain uses TRBV9 and TRBJ1-5; 9 bases fit TRBD1. Per germline, CDR1 SGDLS and CDR2 YYNGEE. After removal of 4 bases from V and 2 bases from J, the junction contained 13 bases not matched to a gene. The CDR3 totals 18 residues.

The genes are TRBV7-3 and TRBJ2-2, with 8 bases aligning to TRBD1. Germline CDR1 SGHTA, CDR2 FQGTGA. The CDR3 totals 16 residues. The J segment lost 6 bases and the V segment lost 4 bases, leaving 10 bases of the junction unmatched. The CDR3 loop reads CASSSPGQASAGELFF. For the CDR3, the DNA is TGTGCCAGCAGCTCGCCGGGACAGGCTAGCGCCGGGGAGCTGTTTTTT.

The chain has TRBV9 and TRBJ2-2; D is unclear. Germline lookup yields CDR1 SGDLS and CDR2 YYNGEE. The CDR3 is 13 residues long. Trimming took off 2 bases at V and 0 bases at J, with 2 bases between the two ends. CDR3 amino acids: CASSVTNTGELFF. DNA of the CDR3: TGTGCCAGCAGCGTTACGAACACCGGGGAGCTGTTTTTT.